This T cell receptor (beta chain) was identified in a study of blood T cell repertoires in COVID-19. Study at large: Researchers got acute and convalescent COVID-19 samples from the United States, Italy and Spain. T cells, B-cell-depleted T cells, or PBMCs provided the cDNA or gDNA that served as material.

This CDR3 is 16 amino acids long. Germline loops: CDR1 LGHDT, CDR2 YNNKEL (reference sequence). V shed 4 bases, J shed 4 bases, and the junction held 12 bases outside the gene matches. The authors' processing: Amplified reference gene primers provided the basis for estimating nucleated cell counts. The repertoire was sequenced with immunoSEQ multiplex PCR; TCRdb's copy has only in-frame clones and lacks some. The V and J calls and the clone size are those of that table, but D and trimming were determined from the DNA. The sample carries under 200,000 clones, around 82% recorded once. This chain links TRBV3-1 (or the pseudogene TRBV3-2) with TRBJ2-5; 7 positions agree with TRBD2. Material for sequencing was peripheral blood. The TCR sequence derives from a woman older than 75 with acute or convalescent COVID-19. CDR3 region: CASSLQAGSAGETQYF. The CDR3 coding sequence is TGTGCCAGCAGCCTGCAAGCGGGGTCGGCGGGAGAGACCCAGTACTTC.